The 32 T cell receptor beta chains listed next were all sequenced from one sample in a study of blood T cell repertoires in COVID-19. Clones were read by immunoSEQ multiplex PCR, and TCRdb kept only the in-frame ones, dropping some. Of roughly 190,000 clones listed, roughly 80% were seen once; the top ten hold less than 7%. Sample: peripheral blood. These receptors were obtained from a man aged 55 to 70 with acute or convalescent COVID-19.

The chain links TRBV12-5 to TRBJ2-3; 8 positions agree with TRBD1. The V segment lost 6 bases and the J segment 5 bases; nucleotides outside the gene matches: 7. CDR3 length: 14 residues. Germline V gives CDR1 LGHNT, CDR2 FRNRAP. The CDR3 DNA sequence: TGTGCTAGTGGGCCCCCAGGGACAGGAGATACGCAGTATTTT. It translates to CASGPPGTGDTQYF.

V is TRBV19 and J is TRBJ2-7; 9 bases align to TRBD1. The CDR3 has 15 residues. With V trimmed by 5 bases and J by 0 bases, 5 bases remained unmatched. Germline V CDR1 and CDR2: LNHDA, SQIVND (reference sequence). CDR3 amino acids: CASSFGQGSSYEQYF. The CDR3 DNA reads TGTGCCAGTAGTTTTGGACAGGGGAGCTCCTACGAGCAGTACTTC.

This clone was counted a few times. The V and J genes are TRBV5-1 and TRBJ2-1, with D tentatively TRBD1 (5 bases). Trimming pared 0 bases from V and 4 bases from J, leaving 11 bases between. Germline V gene lookup returns CDR1 SGHRS and CDR2 YFSETQ. This CDR3 contains 15 residues. The CDR3 reads CASSLGGGHYNEQFF. In DNA, the CDR3 is TGCGCCAGCAGCTTGGGAGGCGGACATTACAATGAGCAGTTCTTC.

This rearrangement joins TRBV12-3 or TRBV12-4 to TRBJ1-5; D is undetermined. This CDR3 spans 13 amino acids. Between the trimmed V and J ends, which lost 4 bases and 0 bases, there was a span of 4 bases. The CDR3 nucleotides are TGTGCCAGCAGTTATAATAGCAATCAGCCCCAGCATTTT. Translation gives CASSYNSNQPQHF.

The rearrangement joins TRBV7-3 to TRBJ2-3; 7 bases fit TRBD2. Trimming cost V 5 bases and J 0 bases; bases outside gene matches: 8. The length of the CDR3 is 16 residues. CDR1 is SGHTA, CDR2 FQGTGA, per germline. The CDR3 sequence: CASSPTSVASTDTQYF. In DNA form, the CDR3 reads TGTGCCAGCAGCCCCACTAGCGTTGCTAGCACAGATACGCAGTATTTT.

Concerning this clone: The sample has other DNA sequences that encode this CDR3 too. The genes are TRBV6-6 and TRBJ1-5; no definite D call. Germline CDR1 is MNHNY and CDR2 is SVGAGI (reference sequence). This CDR3 contains 15 residues. V lost 4 bases, J lost 1 base, and 11 bases lay in between. The CDR3, as DNA: TGTGCCAGCAGTTCGGCTGGAGGAAGCAATCAGCCCCAGCATTTT. Translation gives CASSSAGGSNQPQHF.

This rearrangement joins TRBV6-5 to TRBJ1-2, with D possibly TRBD1 on 5 matching bases. Trimming removed 6 bases at V and 6 bases at J, with 17 bases between. Germline V gene data show CDR1 as MNHEY and CDR2 as SVGAGI. The CDR3 covers 14 residues. The CDR3 DNA follows: TGTGCCAGCAGACCCACAGGTTTTATTAATGGCTACACCTTC. Amino acid sequence: CASRPTGFINGYTF.

This clone is a singleton in its sample. The chain joins TRBV5-1 to TRBJ2-1; D perhaps matches TRBD2 (5 bases). CDR3 size: 14 residues. Germline lookup yields CDR1 SGHRS and CDR2 YFSETQ. The V and J ends lost 4 bases and 2 bases respectively, with 10 bases between them. The CDR3 loop reads CASSPDSPYNEQFF. CDR3 DNA: TGCGCCAGCAGCCCGGACTCCCCCTACAATGAGCAGTTCTTC.

The chain joins TRBV9 to TRBJ1-4; D is perhaps TRBD1 (6 bases). This CDR3 has 14 residues. The V gene lost 5 bases and the J gene lost 0 bases, with 8 bases spanning the gap. Looked up from germline, CDR1 is SGDLS and CDR2 is YYNGEE. CDR3 protein: CASSRQATNEKLFF. CDR3 nucleotide sequence: TGTGCCAGCAGTAGACAGGCAACTAATGAAAAACTGTTTTTT.

With respect to this clone: Other DNA sequences in the same sample also yield this CDR3. The chain recombines TRBV10-3 with TRBJ1-5; D not certain. CDR1 is ENHRY, CDR2 SYGVKD, per germline. V lost 3 bases and J 1 base, leaving 7 bases between the germline ends. This CDR3 comprises 14 residues. CDR3 in DNA: TGTGCCATCAGTGATGCAGGCAGCAATCAGCCCCAGCATTTT. Translation gives CAISDAGSNQPQHF.

This clone was seen once. The chain links TRBV9 to TRBJ1-1; 9 nucleotides agree with TRBD1. The CDR3 is 13 residues long. Looked up from germline, CDR1 is SGDLS and CDR2 is YYNGEE. Trimming took 0 bases from V and 12 from J; bases not matched to a gene: 6. The CDR3 DNA is TGTGCCAGCAGCGTAGAGGGACAGGGTCGAACTTTCTTT. Translated, it gives CASSVEGQGRTFF. The full variable domain, with the rest looked up from reference TRBV9 and TRBJ1-1, is DSGVTQTPKHLITATGQRVTLRCSPRSGDLSVYWYQQSLDQGLQFLIQYYNGEERAKGNILERFSAQQFPDLHSELNLSSLELGDSALYFCASSVEGQGRTFFGQGTRLTVV.

This clone was recorded once. The chain links TRBV6-1 to TRBJ2-5, with 11 nucleotides matching TRBD1. The CDR3 runs 18 residues. Trimming removed 3 bases from V and 5 bases from J; junction bases left unmatched: 14. Germline V lookup: CDR1 MNHNS, CDR2 SASEGT. The CDR3 spells CASSDWTGGRLGRETQYF. Here the CDR3 DNA reads TGTGCCAGCAGTGATTGGACAGGGGGCCGCTTGGGTCGGGAGACCCAGTACTTC.

The chain couples TRBV2 to TRBJ1-5; D gene ambiguous. Trimming took 6 bases from V and 3 from J, leaving 9 bases between them. The V gene's germline CDR1 is SNHLY and CDR2 FYNNEI. The CDR3 has 13 residues. The CDR3 loop reads CASRDSLNQPQHF. The CDR3 DNA sequence: TGTGCCAGCAGGGACTCTCTCAATCAGCCCCAGCATTTT.

The CDR3 region is CASSYRGTQYF. The CDR3 nucleotides read TGTGCCAGCAGCTATCGCGGGACCCAGTACTTC. This chain joins TRBV25-1 and TRBJ2-5; D gene ambiguous. Trimming took 6 bases from V and 7 from J, leaving 9 bases between them. CDR1 is MGHDK, CDR2 SYGVNS, per germline. The CDR3 is 11 residues long. The whole variable domain, filled in from reference TRBV25-1 and TRBJ2-5, reads EADIYQTPRYLVIGTGKKITLECSQTMGHDKMYWYQQDPGMELHLIHYSYGVNSTEKGDLSSESTVSRIRTEHFPLTLESARPSHTSQYLCASSYRGTQYFGPGTRLLVL.

The chain carries TRBV2 and TRBJ1-2, with D tentatively TRBD1 (6 bases). Germline V gene lookup returns CDR1 SNHLY and CDR2 FYNNEI. V lost 4 bases and J 4 bases, leaving 10 bases between the germline ends. This CDR3 has 13 amino acids. The DNA for the CDR3 is TGTGCCAGCAGTGCAGGGGCTGCCTATGGCTACACCTTC. This codes for CASSAGAAYGYTF.

V and J are TRBV6-1 and TRBJ2-2; tentatively, D is TRBD2 (6 bases). The CDR3 totals 16 residues. CDR1 and CDR2 (germline): MNHNS, SASEGT. The V end lost 2 bases, the J end lost 0 bases, and 10 bases lay between the germline ends. CDR3 region: CASSEFLATNTGELFF. CDR3 in DNA: TGTGCCAGCAGTGAATTTCTAGCGACGAACACCGGGGAGCTGTTTTTT.

V usage is TRBV6-5 and J usage is TRBJ1-4; 10 bases fit TRBD1. V shed 6 bases, J shed 6 bases, and the junction held 4 bases outside the gene matches. Germline CDR1 reads MNHEY; CDR2 reads SVGAGI. The CDR3 covers 14 residues. CDR3 DNA sequence: TGTGCCAGCAGACAGACAGGGGGCCATGAAAAACTGTTTTTT. This translates into CASRQTGGHEKLFF.

This rearrangement joins TRBV19 to TRBJ2-2, with 8 bases fitting TRBD1. The CDR3 has 15 amino acids. Germline lookup yields CDR1 LNHDA and CDR2 SQIVND (reference sequence). V lost 6 bases, J lost 5 bases, and 8 bases stayed unmatched. CDR3 sequence: CASRSDRVRTGELFF. The CDR3, as DNA: TGTGCCAGTAGATCGGACAGGGTCAGAACCGGGGAGCTGTTTTTT.

The V and J genes are TRBV5-1 and TRBJ2-6; unclear D gene. Germline V gene data show CDR1 as SGHRS and CDR2 as YFSETQ. This CDR3 spans 15 amino acids. V was clipped by 0 bases and J by 2 bases, with 6 bases between them. The CDR3 sequence: CASSLAVAGANVLTF. The CDR3 bases are TGCGCCAGCAGCTTGGCCGTCGCTGGGGCCAACGTCCTGACTTTC.

The chain couples TRBV6-5 to TRBJ1-4; D gene ambiguous. The germline V and J ends were trimmed by 7 bases and 4 bases, with 16 bases remaining between them. CDR3 length: 15 amino acids. Germline CDR1 is MNHEY and CDR2 is SVGAGI. CDR3 sequence (DNA): TGTGCCAGCACCGAGTCCGGAGGATTTAATGAAAAACTGTTTTTT. This translates into CASTESGGFNEKLFF.

The chain combines TRBV28 with TRBJ1-3, with unresolved D. The CDR3 is 17 residues long. The germline gives CDR1 MDHEN, CDR2 SYDVKM. V was clipped by 6 bases and J by 0 bases, with 18 bases between them. The CDR3 coding sequence is TGTGCCAGCAGCCTCCGGGCGGGCAGTCACTCTGGAAACACCATATATTTT. Its translation: CASSLRAGSHSGNTIYF.

The rearrangement links TRBV29-1 to TRBJ2-3, with TRBD2 matching 16 bases. The V and J ends lost 2 bases and 3 bases, in that order; junction bases with no gene match: 5. The germline CDR1 and CDR2 sequences are SQVTM and ANQGSEA. The CDR3 runs 17 residues. This CDR3 is CSVERGLAGGRTDTQYF. The CDR3 DNA reads as TGCAGCGTTGAACGGGGACTAGCGGGGGGGAGGACAGATACGCAGTATTTT.

The chain joins TRBV6-4 to TRBJ1-5; 9 bases agree with TRBD1. The V gene's germline CDR1 is MRHNA and CDR2 SNTAGT. V shed 3 bases and J 7 bases; nucleotides not matched to a gene: 7. CDR3 length equals 15 residues. The CDR3 is CASSDTGTGFQPQHF. CDR3 in DNA: TGTGCCAGCAGTGATACAGGGACAGGGTTCCAGCCCCAGCATTTT.

This clone was counted once. This chain links TRBV2 with TRBJ1-1; weak D call: TRBD1 (6 bases). The germline V gene has CDR1 SNHLY and CDR2 FYNNEI. Trimming took 7 bases from V and 1 from J, leaving 10 bases between them. The CDR3 spans 13 residues. The CDR3 coding sequence is TGTGCCAGCACGATACAGGGGAACACTGAAGCTTTCTTT. This sequence encodes CASTIQGNTEAFF. Full variable domain (rest looked up from reference TRBV2 and TRBJ1-1): EPEVTQTPSHQVTQMGQEVILRCVPISNHLYFYWYRQILGQKVEFLVSFYNNEISEKSEIFDDQFSVERPDGSNFTLKIRSTKLEDSAMYFCASTIQGNTEAFFGQGTRLTVV.

The chain couples TRBV4-3 to TRBJ1-6; 10 bases are a match to TRBD1. This CDR3 has 15 residues. V was pared by 2 bases and J by 10 bases, with 5 bases of the junction left unmatched. CDR1 is LGHNA and CDR2 is YSLEER in the germline V gene. The CDR3 here is CASSQQDRGESPLHF. The CDR3 DNA follows: TGCGCCAGCAGCCAACAGGACAGGGGGGAATCACCCCTCCACTTT.

This clone was counted between two and nine times. The chain joins TRBV24-1 to TRBJ2-1; D might be TRBD2 (5 bases). V shed 4 bases and J shed 5 bases, with 14 bases lying between them. From germline, CDR1 is KGHDR and CDR2 SFDVKD. The CDR3 consists of 15 residues. The CDR3 nucleotides read TGTGCCACCAGTGACATGATAGCGCCAAACAATGAGCAGTTCTTC. Translation gives CATSDMIAPNNEQFF.

The V call is TRBV6-5, the J call TRBJ1-1; 8 bases line up with TRBD1. V was clipped by 6 bases and J by 4 bases; unmatched bases: 4. Germline V gives CDR1 MNHEY, CDR2 SVGAGI. This CDR3 spans 13 amino acids. CDR3 bases: TGTGCCAGCAGATACACAGGGGGCACTGAAGCTTTCTTT. Amino acid sequence: CASRYTGGTEAFF.

This sequence joins TRBV2 and TRBJ1-1; tentative D call: TRBD1 (5 bases). V gave up 11 bases and J gave up 7 bases, with 17 bases separating them. The germline V gene has CDR1 SNHLY and CDR2 FYNNEI. This CDR3 comprises 12 residues. The DNA of the CDR3 is TGTGCCTCAAAGACAGAGCCTATTGAAGCTTTCTTT. Residues: CASKTEPIEAFF.

This sequence joins TRBV11-2 and TRBJ2-2; 8 bases line up with TRBD2. V shed 5 bases, J shed 0 bases, and the junction held 5 bases outside the gene matches. The germline CDR1 and CDR2 sequences are SGHAT and FQNNGV. CDR3 size: 16 residues. The CDR3 DNA reads TGTGCCAGCAGCCCCCTAGCGGGCCCGAACACCGGGGAGCTGTTTTTT. Translating gives CASSPLAGPNTGELFF. Drawing the rest from reference TRBV11-2 and TRBJ2-2, the complete variable domain is EAGVAQSPRYKIIEKRQSVAFWCNPISGHATLYWYQQILGQGPKLLIQFQNNGVVDDSQLPKDRFSAERLKGVDSTLKIQPAKLEDSAVYLCASSPLAGPNTGELFFGEGSRLTVL.

This chain links TRBV9 with TRBJ2-2; possibly TRBD1 for D (6 bases). The ends were cut back, 4 bases at V and 0 bases at J, with 13 bases in the middle. CDR3 size: 16 residues. Looked up from germline, CDR1 is SGDLS and CDR2 is YYNGEE. CDR3 sequence (DNA): TGTGCCAGCAGCCCAAGGGGGACATCGAACACCGGGGAGCTGTTTTTT. This translates into CASSPRGTSNTGELFF. Together with reference TRBV9 and TRBJ2-2, the CDR3 gives the full variable domain: DSGVTQTPKHLITATGQRVTLRCSPRSGDLSVYWYQQSLDQGLQFLIQYYNGEERAKGNILERFSAQQFPDLHSELNLSSLELGDSALYFCASSPRGTSNTGELFFGEGSRLTVL.

The sample holds a few counts of this clone. The chain is built from TRBV14 and TRBJ2-7, with no clear D. Germline V lookup: CDR1 SGHDN, CDR2 FVKESK. The CDR3 spans 11 residues. V was cut by 3 bases and J by 3 bases, with 3 bases left in between. The CDR3 DNA follows: TGTGCCAGCAGCCACGGCTACGAGCAGTACTTC. This encodes CASSHGYEQYF.

The chain has TRBV11-2 and TRBJ2-1; D possibly corresponds to TRBD1 (5 bases). The V end was cut by 3 bases, the J end by 2 bases, with 14 bases between. Germline CDR1 reads SGHAT; CDR2 reads FQNNGV. The CDR3 extends over 16 amino acids. The CDR3 here is CASSLDQGSPYNEQFF. CDR3 DNA: TGTGCCAGCAGCTTGGATCAGGGATCCCCCTACAATGAGCAGTTCTTC.